Described below is a single T cell receptor (beta chain) sequence and its context. This specimen belongs to a study of post-analysis software for immune sequencing data. Each TCR beta cDNA library carried unique molecular identifiers. TCRdb analysed the PCR reads with MiXCR anew, one entry per CDR3 protein. The sample has about 200,000 distinct CDR3 sequences, 29% seen once. The sequencing sample was made of blood. The receptor's source is a girl younger than 18 with multiple sclerosis.

The CDR3 region has the DNA TGTGCCAGCAGCTTGGGACAGGGGGGCACCGGGGAGCTGTTTTTT. This gives the protein CASSLGQGGTGELFF. V gene TRBV7-8 combines with J gene TRBJ2-2, with 11 positions matching TRBD1. Germline-derived CDR1 and CDR2 are SGHVS and FQNEAQ. V was pared by 3 bases and J by 4 bases, with 1 base of the junction left unmatched. The CDR3 has 15 amino acids.